A selection of T cell receptor beta chains follows, all from one sample in a study of cytomegalovirus exposure and HLA in healthy donors. TCRdb's copy holds only in-frame clones and misses some; the assay was immunoSEQ multiplex PCR. Of 120,000 or so clones in the sample, less than 80% are singletons; the top ten hold 3.5% to 4.5%. The sample comprised PBMCs. All receptors come from a man between 25 and 39 years old in good health and CMV-seronegative. CDR3s include the opening cysteine and the closing phenylalanine or tryptophan. The order of the fields is J gene, clone size, D gene, V gene, CDR3 protein, CDR3 DNA. D genes are given only for firm matches. Size values are once, few and many counts, or a class for expanded clones, and some rows have none.

>TRBJ1-2|-|TRBD1|TRBV4-1
CASSHLQGAGGGGYGYTF
TGCGCCAGCAGCCACCTACAGGGGGCAGGGGGAGGAGGCTATGGCTACACCTTC
>TRBJ2-5|-|TRBD1|TRBV7-3
CASSSEQGEETQYF
TGTGCCAGCAGCTCCGAACAGGGGGAAGAGACCCAGTACTTC
>TRBJ2-7|-|-|TRBV28
CASSFTGSSYEQYF
TGTGCCAGCAGTTTTACAGGGAGCTCCTACGAGCAGTACTTC
>TRBJ2-2|-|-|TRBV18
CASSPPQARNTGELFF
TGTGCCAGCTCACCACCGCAGGCCAGGAACACCGGGGAGCTGTTTTTT
>TRBJ1-1|-|TRBD1|TRBV6-1
CASRVDRASSEAFF
TGTGCCAGCAGGGTTGACAGGGCGAGCTCTGAAGCTTTCTTT
>TRBJ2-1|-|-|TRBV5-1
CASSLDSADYNEQFF
TGCGCCAGCAGCTTGGACAGTGCTGACTACAATGAGCAGTTCTTC
>TRBJ2-7|-|TRBD2|TRBV19
CASSSSGDYEQYF
TGTGCCAGTAGTAGTAGCGGGGACTACGAGCAGTACTTC
>TRBJ1-1|-|-|TRBV18
CASSPPLTGLNTEAFF
TGTGCCAGCTCACCACCTCTAACAGGGTTGAACACTGAAGCTTTCTTT
>TRBJ1-3|-|-|TRBV11-2
CASSLQRSSGNTIYF
TGTGCCAGCAGCTTACAGCGCAGCTCTGGAAACACCATATATTTT
>TRBJ1-2|-|-|TRBV19
CASSIETGNYGYTF
TGTGCCAGTAGTATAGAAACAGGGAACTATGGCTACACCTTC
>TRBJ2-7|few|TRBD1|TRBV6-5
CASSYLSGGRDEQYF
TGTGCCAGCAGTTACTTGTCAGGGGGCCGGGACGAGCAGTACTTC
>TRBJ2-3|-|-|TRBV5-4
CASSSTVTSSSTDTQYF
TGTGCCAGCAGCTCGACAGTCACATCTTCTAGCACAGATACGCAGTATTTT
>TRBJ2-1|-|-|TRBV7-8
CASSLSRLGPSNEQFF
TGTGCCAGCAGCTTAAGTAGACTAGGGCCGTCGAATGAGCAGTTCTTC
>TRBJ1-6|-|-|TRBV6-5
CASSSTGNSPLHF
TGTGCCAGCAGTTCCACAGGAAATTCACCCCTCCACTTT
>TRBJ2-3|once|TRBD1|TRBV28
CASRGWVEGAADTQYF
TGTGCCAGCAGGGGGTGGGTAGAGGGGGCCGCAGATACGCAGTATTTT
>TRBJ2-3|-|TRBD2|TRBV9
CASSPSGGAPDTQYF
TGTGCCAGCAGCCCGAGCGGGGGGGCACCAGATACGCAGTATTTT
>TRBJ2-1|-|-|TRBV5-1
CASSLERGSTEQFF
TGCGCCAGCAGCTTGGAAAGGGGGAGCACTGAGCAGTTCTTC
>TRBJ2-3|-|-|TRBV9
CASSVAGRTDTQYF
TGTGCCAGCAGCGTAGCTGGCCGCACAGATACGCAGTATTTT
>TRBJ2-5|-|TRBD2|TRBV5-1
CASNPGGYQETQYF
TGCGCCAGCAACCCGGGGGGGTACCAAGAGACCCAGTACTTC
>TRBJ2-1|once|-|TRBV6-5
CATHRQGGDNEQFF
TGTGCCACCCATCGACAGGGCGGGGACAATGAGCAGTTCTTC
>TRBJ1-6|-|-|TRBV21-1
CAKVPGSSYNSPLHF
TGTGCCAAAGTCCCGGGAAGCTCCTATAATTCACCCCTCCACTTT
>TRBJ1-2|few|TRBD1|TRBV4-3
CASTPDRANYGYTF
TGCGCCAGCACACCTGACAGGGCTAACTATGGCTACACCTTC
>TRBJ1-5|-|-|TRBV15
CATRYGEPQHF
TGTGCCACCAGGTACGGGGAGCCCCAGCATTTT
>TRBJ1-6|-|-|TRBV11-2
CASSLSTSGTLHF
TGTGCCAGCAGCTTATCAACCTCTGGCACCCTCCACTTT
>TRBJ1-2|-|-|TRBV7-8
CASSPRVHNYGYTF
TGTGCCAGCAGCCCACGAGTCCATAACTATGGCTACACCTTC
>TRBJ2-1|-|TRBD2|TRBV9
CASSVLISGGAKAEQFF
TGTGCCAGCAGCGTTTTGATTAGCGGGGGGGCCAAAGCTGAGCAGTTCTTC
>TRBJ1-2|few|-|TRBV15
CATSRENRSPDGYTF
TGTGCCACCAGCAGAGAAAACAGGTCCCCGGATGGCTACACCTTC
>TRBJ1-4|-|-|TRBV5-1
CASSSTGNEKLFF
TGCGCCAGCAGCTCTACAGGGAATGAAAAACTGTTTTTT
>TRBJ2-7|-|-|TRBV6-5
CASSRGSLSDYEQYF
TGTGCCAGCAGTAGGGGAAGTCTTTCAGACTACGAGCAGTACTTC
>TRBJ1-2|-|-|TRBV4-1
CASSQDPANYGYTF
TGCGCCAGCAGCCAAGACCCAGCTAACTATGGCTACACCTTC
>TRBJ2-7|once|TRBD1|TRBV13
CASSSDRGPYEQYF
TGTGCCAGCAGCTCGGACAGGGGGCCGTACGAGCAGTACTTC
>TRBJ1-1|-|TRBD1|TRBV19
CASSPTGETEAFF
TGTGCCAGTAGTCCGACAGGGGAGACTGAAGCTTTCTTT
>TRBJ1-1|-|-|TRBV7-9
CSSSLVGAVGAPEAFF
TGTTCCAGCAGCTTAGTAGGGGCAGTAGGGGCCCCTGAAGCTTTCTTT
>TRBJ2-2|few|TRBD1|TRBV9
CASSLTGPGELFF
TGTGCCAGCAGCTTGACAGGGCCAGGGGAGCTGTTTTTT
>TRBJ2-7|few|-|TRBV4-2
CASSTGLSSYEQYF
TGTGCCAGCAGTACCGGGTTAAGCTCCTACGAGCAGTACTTC
>TRBJ2-7|-|-|TRBV11-2
CASSLYRSEVPYEQYF
TGTGCCAGCAGCTTATATAGGTCTGAGGTCCCCTACGAGCAGTACTTC
>TRBJ1-1|once|-|TRBV9
CASSVEVDTEAFF
TGTGCCAGCAGCGTGGAGGTCGACACTGAAGCTTTCTTT
>TRBJ2-2|-|TRBD2|TRBV4-3
CASSPTSGGLGGELFF
TGCGCCAGCAGCCCGACTAGCGGGGGGTTGGGCGGGGAGCTGTTTTTT
>TRBJ1-1|-|TRBD1|TRBV19
CASSIPIPGQGATEAFF
TGTGCCAGTAGTATACCGATCCCTGGGCAGGGGGCGACTGAAGCTTTCTTT
>TRBJ2-7|-|TRBD1|TRBV5-1
CASSLIPDRVREQYF
TGCGCCAGCAGCTTGATACCCGACAGGGTAAGGGAGCAGTACTTC
>TRBJ1-5|once|-|TRBV4-2
CASSQDQRQPQHF
TGTGCCAGCAGCCAAGATCAGCGGCAGCCCCAGCATTTT
>TRBJ1-2|-|TRBD1|TRBV6-5
CASSRGDSREGYTF
TGTGCCAGCAGCCGAGGGGACAGTCGAGAAGGCTACACCTTC
>TRBJ2-5|-|-|TRBV15
CATSRGGPETQYF
TGTGCCACCAGCAGAGGGGGCCCCGAGACCCAGTACTTC
>TRBJ1-5|-|-|TRBV30
CAWSGGHSNQPQHF
TGTGCCTGGAGTGGGGGACACAGCAATCAGCCCCAGCATTTT
>TRBJ2-1|-|TRBD2|TRBV18
CASSLLAGRHNEQFF
TGTGCCAGCTCGCTACTAGCGGGGAGGCACAATGAGCAGTTCTTC
>TRBJ2-5|few|TRBD2|TRBV5-1
CASMTSGGAETQYF
TGCGCCAGTATGACTAGCGGGGGGGCTGAGACCCAGTACTTC
>TRBJ2-6|-|-|TRBV19
CASSISGANVLTF
TGTGCCAGTAGTATCTCCGGGGCCAACGTCCTGACTTTC
>TRBJ2-3|few|TRBD2|TRBV28
CASALAGESDTQYF
TGTGCCAGCGCACTAGCGGGGGAGTCAGATACGCAGTATTTT
>TRBJ2-1|-|-|TRBV6-5
CASSYSEGSDEQFF
TGTGCCAGCAGTTACTCGGAGGGGAGCGATGAGCAGTTCTTC
>TRBJ1-2|-|-|TRBV28
CASSYQNYGYTF
TGTGCCAGCAGTTATCAGAACTATGGCTACACCTTC
>TRBJ1-4|once|TRBD1|TRBV5-1
CASRGGQAEKLFF
TGCGCCAGCAGGGGGGGACAGGCGGAAAAACTGTTTTTT
>TRBJ1-3|-|-|TRBV5-6
CASSSTGTWKNTIYF
TGTGCCAGCAGCTCAACCGGGACATGGAAAAACACCATATATTTT
>TRBJ1-1|-|-|TRBV7-3
CASSSQGENTEAFF
TGTGCCAGCAGCTCCCAAGGGGAGAACACTGAAGCTTTCTTT
>TRBJ2-1|few|TRBD2|TRBV10-1
CASSVSGGANEQFF
TGCGCCAGCAGTGTAAGCGGGGGGGCAAATGAGCAGTTCTTC
>TRBJ1-6|-|-|TRBV5-8
CASSVRNGGGYNSPLHF
TGTGCCAGCAGCGTCCGAAATGGGGGAGGGTATAATTCACCCCTCCACTTT
>TRBJ1-5|-|TRBD1|TRBV7-3
CASSLAPGTGRNQPQHF
TGTGCCAGCAGCTTAGCCCCTGGGACAGGGCGGAATCAGCCCCAGCATTTT
>TRBJ2-1|few|TRBD2|TRBV9
CASSVAGRRGGNEQFF
TGTGCCAGCAGCGTAGCTGGAAGGCGGGGGGGCAATGAGCAGTTCTTC
>TRBJ2-5|-|-|TRBV11-2
CASSFTTETQYF
TGTGCCAGCAGCTTTACTACGGAGACCCAGTACTTC
>TRBJ2-1|few|TRBD2|TRBV4-2
CASSQGGGGAADEQFF
TGTGCCAGCAGCCAAGGAGGCGGGGGGGCCGCAGATGAGCAGTTCTTC